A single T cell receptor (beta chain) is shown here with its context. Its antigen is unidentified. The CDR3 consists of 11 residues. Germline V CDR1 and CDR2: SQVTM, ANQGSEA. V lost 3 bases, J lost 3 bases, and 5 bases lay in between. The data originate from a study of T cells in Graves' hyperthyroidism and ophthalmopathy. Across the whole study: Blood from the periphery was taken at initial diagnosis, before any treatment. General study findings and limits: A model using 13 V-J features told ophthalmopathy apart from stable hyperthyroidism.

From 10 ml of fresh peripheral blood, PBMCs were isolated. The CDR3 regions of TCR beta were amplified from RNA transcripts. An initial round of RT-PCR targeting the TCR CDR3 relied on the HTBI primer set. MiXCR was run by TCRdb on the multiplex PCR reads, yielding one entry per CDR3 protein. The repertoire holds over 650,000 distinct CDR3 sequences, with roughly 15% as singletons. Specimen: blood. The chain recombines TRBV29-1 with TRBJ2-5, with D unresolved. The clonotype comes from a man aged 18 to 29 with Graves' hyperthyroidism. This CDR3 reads CSVDIEETQYF. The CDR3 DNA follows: TGCAGCGTTGATATCGAAGAGACCCAGTACTTC.